This T cell receptor (beta chain) was obtained from a study of blood T cell repertoires in COVID-19. The overall study: Samples taken during acute and convalescent COVID-19 were collected in the United States, Italy and Spain.

Cohort 3 recovered donors had two negative PCRs, clearance, or symptom resolution. Authors' data handling: Researchers report that nucleated cell counts were estimated from reference gene primer amplification. Here immunoSEQ multiplex PCR was the method, and the copy in TCRdb shows in-frame clones only, minus some. V and J calls plus clone size are reproduced from that table; the DNA served to infer D and trimming. The sample carries roughly 250,000 clones, roughly 82% recorded once. The origin of this receptor is a woman between 45 and 65 years old who had recovered from COVID-19. Source material: PBMCs or T cells enriched from blood (not recorded which).

DNA of the CDR3: TGTGCCAGCCGTCGGGGGGAAACTGAAGCTTTCTTT. It is translated as CASRRGETEAFF. V and J are TRBV5-4 and TRBJ1-1, with a weak D call TRBD1 (5 bases). Per germline, CDR1 SGHNT and CDR2 YYREEE (reference sequence). This CDR3 region has 12 residues. V shed 7 bases and J shed 5 bases, with 12 bases lying between them.